The sequence of this T cell receptor (beta chain) was determined in a study of blood T cell repertoires in COVID-19. Sequencing was performed with immunoSEQ multiplex PCR; in TCRdb, only in-frame clones are kept and a portion is missing. The sample has under 200,000 clones; around 84% are singletons. CDR3 length equals 15 residues. Germline V gene sequence: CDR1 KGHSH, CDR2 LQKENI. Deletions cut 2 bases from V and 7 bases from J, with 15 bases between. The sequenced sample consisted of peripheral blood. The chain uses TRBV18 and TRBJ2-1; TRBD2 might be the D (5 bases). The receptor's source is a man aged 45-65 years with active or convalescent COVID-19. In nucleotides, the CDR3 is TGTGCCAGCTCACCATTGGCCGGGGTGGGGAATGAGCAGTTCTTC. Translated, it gives CASSPLAGVGNEQFF.